This T cell receptor (beta chain) was captured in a study of blood T cell repertoires in COVID-19. Background on the study: Italy, Spain and the United States were the sources of the convalescent and acute COVID-19 samples. Sample material is recorded as cDNA or gDNA derived from T cells, B-cell-depleted T cells, or PBMCs.

Germline V gives CDR1 SGHVS, CDR2 FQNEAQ. The CDR3 totals 16 residues. The trim removed 2 bases at V and 0 bases at J, leaving 4 bases unmatched. In the original analysis: Estimated nucleated cell counts came from reference gene primer amplification. Profiling relied on immunoSEQ multiplex PCR, and the TCRdb table lists in-frame clones only, not all of them. From that table come the V and J calls and clone size; the DNA was used to work out D and trimming. The data hold approximately 85,000 clones, with almost 95% observed a single time. The receptor's source is a woman in her sixties with active COVID-19. The specimen sequenced was peripheral blood. The chain links TRBV7-8 to TRBJ1-5; 7 bases are a match to TRBD1. This chain's CDR3 is CASSLRRGPSNQPQHF. DNA of the CDR3: TGTGCCAGCAGCTTACGGAGGGGGCCTAGCAATCAGCCCCAGCATTTT.